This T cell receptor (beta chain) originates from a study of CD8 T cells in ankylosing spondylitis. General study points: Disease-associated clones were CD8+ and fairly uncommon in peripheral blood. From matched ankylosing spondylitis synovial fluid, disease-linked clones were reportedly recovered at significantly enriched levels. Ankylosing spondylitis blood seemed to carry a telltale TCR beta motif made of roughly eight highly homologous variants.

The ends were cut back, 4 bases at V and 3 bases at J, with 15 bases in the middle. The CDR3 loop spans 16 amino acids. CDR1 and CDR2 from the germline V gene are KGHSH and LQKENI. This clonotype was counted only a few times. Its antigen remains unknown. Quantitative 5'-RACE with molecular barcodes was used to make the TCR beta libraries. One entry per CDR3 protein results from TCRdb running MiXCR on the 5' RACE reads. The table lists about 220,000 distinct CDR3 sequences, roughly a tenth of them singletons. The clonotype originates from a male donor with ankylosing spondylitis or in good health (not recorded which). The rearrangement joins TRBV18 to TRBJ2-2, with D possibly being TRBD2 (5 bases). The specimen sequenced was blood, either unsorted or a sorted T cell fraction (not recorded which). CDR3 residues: CASSRLKGEDTGELFF. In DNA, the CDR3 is TGTGCCAGCTCACGATTGAAGGGAGAGGACACCGGGGAGCTGTTTTTT.